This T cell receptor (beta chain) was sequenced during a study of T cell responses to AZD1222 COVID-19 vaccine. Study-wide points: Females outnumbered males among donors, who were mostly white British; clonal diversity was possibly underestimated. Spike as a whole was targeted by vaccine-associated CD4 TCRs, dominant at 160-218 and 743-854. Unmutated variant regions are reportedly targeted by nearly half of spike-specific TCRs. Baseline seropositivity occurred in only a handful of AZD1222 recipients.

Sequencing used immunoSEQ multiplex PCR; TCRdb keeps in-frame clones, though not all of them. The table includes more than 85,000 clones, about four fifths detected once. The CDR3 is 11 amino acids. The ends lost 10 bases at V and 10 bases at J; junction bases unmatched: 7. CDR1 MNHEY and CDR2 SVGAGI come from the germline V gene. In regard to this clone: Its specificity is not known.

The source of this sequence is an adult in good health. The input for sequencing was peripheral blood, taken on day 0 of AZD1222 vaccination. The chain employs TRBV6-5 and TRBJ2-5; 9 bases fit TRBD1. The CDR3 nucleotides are TGTGCCACCGCGGGACAGGGCGGCCAGTACTTC. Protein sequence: CATAGQGGQYF.